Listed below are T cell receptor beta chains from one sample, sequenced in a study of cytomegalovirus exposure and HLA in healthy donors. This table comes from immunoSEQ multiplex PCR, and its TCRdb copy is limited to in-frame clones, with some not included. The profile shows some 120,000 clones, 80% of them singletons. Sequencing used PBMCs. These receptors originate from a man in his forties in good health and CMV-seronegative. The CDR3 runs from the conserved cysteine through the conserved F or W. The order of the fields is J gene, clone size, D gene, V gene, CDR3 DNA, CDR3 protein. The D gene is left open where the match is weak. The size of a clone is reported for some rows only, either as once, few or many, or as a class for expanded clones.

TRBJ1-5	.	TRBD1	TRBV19	TGTGCCAGTAGTCGACAGGGGAGTAGCAATCAGCCCCAGCATTTT	CASSRQGSSNQPQHF
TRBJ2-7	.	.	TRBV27	TGTGCCAGCAGTTTATGGGGTGACGCGGGCCCCTACGAGCAGTACTTC	CASSLWGDAGPYEQYF
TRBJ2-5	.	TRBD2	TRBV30	TGTGCCTGGACCGGGACTGCCGGGAGGGACCAGTACTTC	CAWTGTAGRDQYF
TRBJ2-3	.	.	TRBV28	TGTGCCAGCAGCCAGGGAGGAAGCACAGATACGCAGTATTTT	CASSQGGSTDTQYF
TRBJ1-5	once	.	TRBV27	TGTGCCAGCAGCCCCGCCGGACAAAATCAGCCCCAGCATTTT	CASSPAGQNQPQHF
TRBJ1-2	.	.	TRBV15	TGTGCCACCAGCCTTGGAGAGAAAATTAACTATGGCTACACCTTC	CATSLGEKINYGYTF
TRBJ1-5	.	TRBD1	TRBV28	TGTGCCAGCTTTCCTATTGGACAGGGGGGTCAGCCCCAGCATTTT	CASFPIGQGGQPQHF
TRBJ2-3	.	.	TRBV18	TGTGCCAGCTCACGGGGACTCCAGGGCACAGATACGCAGTATTTT	CASSRGLQGTDTQYF
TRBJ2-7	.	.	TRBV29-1	TGCAGCGTAGGACAGCTAGACGAGCAGTACTTC	CSVGQLDEQYF
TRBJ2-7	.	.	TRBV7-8	TGTGCCAGCAGCTTAGCGCACGGTCCCTACGAGCAGTACTTC	CASSLAHGPYEQYF
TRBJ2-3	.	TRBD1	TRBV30	TGTGCCTGGAGCATGGGACAGGGGGCAGGAGATACGCAGTATTTT	CAWSMGQGAGDTQYF
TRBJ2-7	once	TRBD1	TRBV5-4	TGTGCCAGCAGCGCCGCCGGGACAGGGGCCTACGAGCAGTACTTC	CASSAAGTGAYEQYF
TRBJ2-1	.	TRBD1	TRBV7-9	TGTGCCAGCAGCCGGGTTGGGACAGGGGAGGATGAGCAGTTCTTC	CASSRVGTGEDEQFF
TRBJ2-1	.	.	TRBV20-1	TGCAGTGCTAGAGAAGACAGAGAGCAGTTCTTC	CSAREDREQFF
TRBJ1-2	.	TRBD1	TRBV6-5	TGTGCCAGCAGTTACTCGAGGGGGCGCTATGGCTACACCTTC	CASSYSRGRYGYTF
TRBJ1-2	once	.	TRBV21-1	TGCACCCGGGTTGGGCAGGGTCGCTACACCTTC	CTRVGQGRYTF
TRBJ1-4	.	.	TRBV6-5	TGTGCCAGTTCGCAGGGGACTAATGAAAAACTGTTTTTT	CASSQGTNEKLFF
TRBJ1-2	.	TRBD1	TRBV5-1	TGCGCCAGCAGCTTGGTCCCTGGACAGGGAGGCGATGGCTACACCTTC	CASSLVPGQGGDGYTF
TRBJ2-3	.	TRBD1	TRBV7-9	TGTGCCAGCAGCTTGGGGACAGGGTTTTATACGCAGTATTTT	CASSLGTGFYTQYF
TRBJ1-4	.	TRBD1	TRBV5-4	TGTGCCAGCAGCTGGGGGACAGGGATGGGAGAAAAACTGTTTTTT	CASSWGTGMGEKLFF
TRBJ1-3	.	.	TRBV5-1	TGCGCCAGCAGCCTGGATGGTAGCTCTGGAAACACCATATATTTT	CASSLDGSSGNTIYF
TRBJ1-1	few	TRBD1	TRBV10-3	TGTGCCATCATGATGGACAGGGATGGGACTGAAGCTTTCTTT	CAIMMDRDGTEAFF
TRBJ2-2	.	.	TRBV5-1	TGCGCCAGCAGCTGGGACTACACCGGGGAGCTGTTTTTT	CASSWDYTGELFF
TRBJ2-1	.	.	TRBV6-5	TGTGCCAGCAGTTACCGGTACAGGGAGTTCTTC	CASSYRYREFF
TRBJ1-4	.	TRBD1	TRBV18	TGTGCCAGCTCACCGAACAGGGGTACTAATGAAAAACTGTTTTTT	CASSPNRGTNEKLFF
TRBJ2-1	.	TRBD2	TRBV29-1	TGCAGCGTTTCCGGCGGGAGTCTGAATGAGCAGTTCTTC	CSVSGGSLNEQFF
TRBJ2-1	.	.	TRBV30	TGTGCCTGGACCAGCGGCCTTGAGCAGTTCTTC	CAWTSGLEQFF
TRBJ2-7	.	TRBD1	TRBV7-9	TGTGCCAGCAGCTACAGACAGGGCTACGAGCAGTACTTC	CASSYRQGYEQYF
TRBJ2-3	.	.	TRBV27	TGTGCCAGTCATTTCAGGGGGGGCACAGATACGCAGTATTTT	CASHFRGGTDTQYF
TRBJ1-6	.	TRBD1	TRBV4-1	TGCGCCAGCAGCCCGGGACAGGGTAATTCACCCCTCCACTTT	CASSPGQGNSPLHF
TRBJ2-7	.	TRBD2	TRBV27	TGTGCCAGCTCTTCCTGGAGGGAGGGCTACGAGCAGTACTTC	CASSSWREGYEQYF
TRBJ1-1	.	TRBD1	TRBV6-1	TGTGCCAGCAGGCCGACAGGGGGGACCACTGAAGCTTTCTTT	CASRPTGGTTEAFF
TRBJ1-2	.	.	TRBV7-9	TGTTCCAGCAGCTTGGACATAGGAGGCTACACCTTC	CSSSLDIGGYTF
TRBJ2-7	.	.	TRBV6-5	TGTGCCAGCAGTGGGAGACCGGGCTACGAGCAGTACTTC	CASSGRPGYEQYF
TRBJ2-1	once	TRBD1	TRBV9	TGTGCCAGCAGCGCCCCGGGACAGACCTACAATGAGCAGTTCTTC	CASSAPGQTYNEQFF
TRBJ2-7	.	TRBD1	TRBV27	TGTGCCAGCAGTTTAAGGAGACAGGGCAGCTCCTACGAGCAGTACTTC	CASSLRRQGSSYEQYF
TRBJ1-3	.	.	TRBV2	TGTGCCAGCAGTGATCGGCAGGCGTACTCTGGAAACACCATATATTTT	CASSDRQAYSGNTIYF
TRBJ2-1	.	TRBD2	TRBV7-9	TGTGCCAGCAGCTTCCCCCCGGGACTAGCGGCCGAGCAGTTCTTC	CASSFPPGLAAEQFF
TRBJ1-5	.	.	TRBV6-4	TGTGCCAGCAGTGGAAAGACCGACGCCCAGGTCAGGGGTAGCAATCAGCCCCAGCATTTT	CASSGKTDAQVRGSNQPQHF
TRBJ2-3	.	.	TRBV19	TGTGCCAGTAGTGTTCAGGGGCAGGATACGCAGTATTTT	CASSVQGQDTQYF
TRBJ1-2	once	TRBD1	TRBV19	TGTGCCAGTAGTATCCGGACAGGGGCTAACTATGGCTACACCTTC	CASSIRTGANYGYTF
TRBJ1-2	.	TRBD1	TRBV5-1	TGCGCCAGCAGCTTGGAGGCAGGGGGCCTGGGATATGGCTACACCTTC	CASSLEAGGLGYGYTF
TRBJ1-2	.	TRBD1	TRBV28	TGTGTTACAGGGGATGGCTACACCTTC	CVTGDGYTF
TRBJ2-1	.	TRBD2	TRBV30	TGTGCCCTTCAGGGAGGGATAAATGAGCAGTTCTTC	CALQGGINEQFF
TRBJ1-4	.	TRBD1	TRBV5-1	TGCGCCAGCAGCTATGGGACAGGGGATGAAAAACTGTTTTTT	CASSYGTGDEKLFF
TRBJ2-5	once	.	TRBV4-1	TGCGCCAGCAGCCCCATTAACTCGGAGACCCAGTACTTC	CASSPINSETQYF
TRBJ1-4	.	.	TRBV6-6	TGTGCCAGCAGTACCCCGGGAGCAACTAATGAAAAACTGTTTTTT	CASSTPGATNEKLFF
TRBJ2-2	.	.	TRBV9	TGTGCCAGCAGCGTATTGGGGGGCACCGGGGAGCTGTTTTTT	CASSVLGGTGELFF
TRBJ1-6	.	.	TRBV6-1	TGTGCCGGGGGTATAGGGGGACCATCCCTCCACTTT	CAGGIGGPSLHF
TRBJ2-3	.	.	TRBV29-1	TGCAGCGTTGACCTAGCGCTTCCGGGTGATACGCAGTATTTT	CSVDLALPGDTQYF
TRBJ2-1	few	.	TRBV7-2	TGTGCCAGCAGCTTTCATGTTTTGAATGAGCAGTTCTTC	CASSFHVLNEQFF
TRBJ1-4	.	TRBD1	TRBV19	TGTGCCAGTAACGACAGGGCAGCTAATGAAAAACTGTTTTTT	CASNDRAANEKLFF